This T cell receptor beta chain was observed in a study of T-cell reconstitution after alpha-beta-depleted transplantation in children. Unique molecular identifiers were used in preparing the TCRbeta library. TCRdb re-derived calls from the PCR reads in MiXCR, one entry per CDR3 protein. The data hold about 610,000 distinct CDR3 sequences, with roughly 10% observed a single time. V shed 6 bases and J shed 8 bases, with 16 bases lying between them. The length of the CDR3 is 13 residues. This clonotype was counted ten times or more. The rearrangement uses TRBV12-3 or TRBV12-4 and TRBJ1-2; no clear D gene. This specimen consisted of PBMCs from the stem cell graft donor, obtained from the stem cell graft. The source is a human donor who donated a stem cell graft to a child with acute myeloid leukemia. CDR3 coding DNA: TGTGCCAGCAGCCACCGACGGTTAGGCGGCTACACCTTC. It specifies CASSHRRLGGYTF.